The 20 T cell receptor beta chains below all came from one sample that was sequenced in a study of cytomegalovirus exposure and HLA in healthy donors. Vbeta (60) and Jbeta (13) primers were used in the PCR. TCRdb's table, derived via immunoSEQ multiplex PCR, lists solely in-frame clones and lacks some. The table records approximately 150,000 clones, around four fifths of them present only once. Sequencing used PBMCs. Every receptor here comes from a male donor in good health and CMV-seronegative.

The genes are TRBV7-8 and TRBJ2-1; TRBD2 agrees at 7 bases. The CDR3 contains 18 residues. V was pared by 1 base and J by 3 bases, with 12 bases of the junction left unmatched. Germline CDR1 is SGHVS and CDR2 is FQNEAQ. The CDR3 region has the DNA TGTGCCAGCAGCTTAGTTATTGGCACCCGGGGGGACTACAATGAGCAGTTCTTC. Protein product: CASSLVIGTRGDYNEQFF. Full variable domain (rest looked up from reference TRBV7-8 and TRBJ2-1): GAGVSQSPRYKVAKRGQDVALRCDPISGHVSLFWYQQALGQGPEFLTYFQNEAQLDKSGLPSDRFFAERPEGSVSTLKIQRTQQEDSAVYLCASSLVIGTRGDYNEQFFGPGTRLTVL.

This clone appeared a few times. The CDR3 loop reads CASSLRGGTAYEQYF. The CDR3, as DNA: TGTGCCAGCAGTTTAAGGGGGGGGACGGCCTACGAGCAGTACTTC. The chain recombines TRBV27 with TRBJ2-7; a possible D gene is TRBD2 (7 bases). V lost 2 bases to trimming and J lost 2 bases, with 13 bases between them. Germline CDR1 is MNHEY and CDR2 is SMNVEV (reference sequence). CDR3 length equals 15 residues.

The chain employs TRBV7-2 and TRBJ2-3, with TRBD2 matching 9 bases. The CDR3 consists of 16 residues. The germline V gene encodes CDR1 SGHTA and CDR2 FQGNSA. With 1 base clipped from V and 3 bases from J, the junction kept 5 bases outside the gene matches. CDR3 residues: CASSLGAGGGTDTQYF. The CDR3 DNA sequence: TGTGCCAGCAGCTTAGGGGCGGGGGGGGGTACAGATACGCAGTATTTT.

This rearrangement joins TRBV6-5 to TRBJ1-1; 8 nucleotides align to TRBD1. The CDR3 has 15 amino acids. CDR1 is MNHEY, CDR2 SVGAGI, per germline. V trimming: 5 bases; J trimming: 0 bases; junction bases outside the gene matches: 5. The CDR3 DNA sequence: TGTGCCAGCAGTCAGGGGGCTGGGTTGAACACTGAAGCTTTCTTT. Protein product: CASSQGAGLNTEAFF.

A few counts support this clone. CDR3 coding DNA: TGTGCCAGCAGCTTGTGGAGAGTTAACGGAAACACCATATATTTT. It encodes CASSLWRVNGNTIYF. This chain connects TRBV5-6 to TRBJ1-3; D remains unclear. The CDR3 contains 15 residues. The V end was cut by 1 base, the J end by 4 bases, with 12 bases between. Germline-derived CDR1 and CDR2 are SGHDT and YYEEEE.

This clone was seen only a few times. The V and J genes are TRBV10-3 and TRBJ1-4; 9 bases line up with TRBD1. The V and J ends lost 2 bases and 7 bases, in that order; junction bases with no gene match: 2. The CDR3 totals 14 residues. Germline assignment: CDR1 ENHRY and CDR2 SYGVKD. The CDR3 reads CAISETGGTEKLFF. As DNA, the CDR3 is TGTGCCATCAGTGAGACAGGGGGCACTGAAAAACTGTTTTTT.

Note on this clone: A junction boundary mismatches the germline segment, possibly from a read error. The chain recombines TRBV7-9 with TRBJ2-7; 9 bases map to TRBD2. The CDR3 has 16 amino acids. Germline V CDR1 and CDR2: SEHNR, FQNEAQ (reference sequence). The CDR3 sequence: CSSSFVSGGPSYEQYF. DNA for the CDR3: TGTTCCAGCAGCTTTGTTAGCGGGGGCCCCTCCTACGAGCAGTACTTC.

The rearrangement links TRBV2 to TRBJ2-1; TRBD2 aligns across 9 bases. This CDR3 spans 15 amino acids. The germline gives CDR1 SNHLY, CDR2 FYNNEI. J was trimmed by 10 bases and V by 6 bases; bases with no gene match: 13. The CDR3 DNA reads as TGTGCCAGCAGCGAGCGGGAGGCCCCCTACCAAGAGCAGTTCTTC. It translates to CASSEREAPYQEQFF.

The chain has TRBV15 and TRBJ1-2; D is possibly TRBD1 (6 bases). Per the germline V gene, CDR1 is LNHNV and CDR2 is YYDKDF (reference sequence). Trimming stripped 0 bases from V and 8 bases from J, with 13 bases between. The CDR3 consists of 14 residues. The CDR3 coding sequence is TGTGCCACCAGCAGAGATCAGGGGCTTCGAGGCTACACCTTC. Translation: CATSRDQGLRGYTF.

The rearrangement uses TRBV5-1 and TRBJ1-4, with D unresolved. Trimming took off 1 base at V and 7 bases at J, with 11 bases between the two ends. Germline V CDR1 and CDR2: SGHRS, YFSETQ. The CDR3 is 14 amino acids. The CDR3 loop reads CASSLTPLGEKLFF. As DNA, the CDR3 is TGCGCCAGCAGCTTGACGCCTCTAGGTGAAAAACTGTTTTTT.

This clone came up once. The rearrangement joins TRBV19 to TRBJ1-4; 7 nucleotides match TRBD1. The CDR3 is made up of 12 amino acids. With V trimmed by 10 bases and J by 7 bases, 6 bases remained unmatched. Germline V CDR1 and CDR2: LNHDA, SQIVND (reference sequence). The CDR3 DNA reads as TGTGCCACAATACAGGGGCCTGAAAAACTGTTTTTT. Encoded protein: CATIQGPEKLFF.

This sequence joins TRBV19 and TRBJ1-3; D is perhaps TRBD1 (5 bases). Deletions cut 1 base from V and 0 bases from J, with 16 bases between. In germline, CDR1 is LNHDA, CDR2 SQIVND (reference sequence). The length of the CDR3 is 18 residues. As DNA, the CDR3 is TGTGCCAGTAGTATAGTTCTGGGGGGACGGAGCTCTGGAAACACCATATATTTT. This codes for CASSIVLGGRSSGNTIYF.

The chain links TRBV6-5 to TRBJ1-2; D possibly corresponds to TRBD1 (6 bases). Germline values: CDR1 MNHEY, CDR2 SVGAGI. The CDR3 has 14 residues. The V end lost 6 bases, the J end lost 3 bases, and 14 bases lay between the germline ends. This CDR3 reads CASSKQGSDYGYTF. Written as DNA, the CDR3 is TGTGCCAGCAGCAAACAGGGCTCTGACTATGGCTACACCTTC.

The CDR3 DNA follows: TGCAGCGGGGTAGGCGGGGGGGCCTACGAGCAGTACTTC. Translation: CSGVGGGAYEQYF. V gene TRBV29-1 combines with J gene TRBJ2-7; 9 nucleotides match TRBD2. The V gene's germline CDR1 is SQVTM and CDR2 ANQGSEA. CDR3 size: 13 residues. V shed 7 bases, J shed 2 bases, and the junction held 6 bases outside the gene matches.

The CDR3 sequence: CASRTQTHSSTDTQYF. The CDR3 region has the DNA TGTGCCAGCAGGACACAGACGCACTCTAGCACAGATACGCAGTATTTT. The genes are TRBV2 and TRBJ2-3; no firm D call. V lost 6 bases, J lost 0 bases, and 16 bases lay in between. The germline CDR1 and CDR2 sequences are SNHLY and FYNNEI. The CDR3 has 16 amino acids.

About this clone itself: A junction end diverges from the germline sequence, so it may reflect a read error. The chain employs TRBV5-6 and TRBJ1-4, with 8 bases fitting TRBD1. Germline loops: CDR1 SGHDT, CDR2 YYEEEE. This CDR3 is 13 amino acids long. Here the CDR3 reads CASSVGAGGIRTF. CDR3 nucleotide sequence: TGTGCCAGCAGCGTTGGAGCAGGGGGCATTCGAACTTTT.

Comments on this clone: Other DNA sequences of this sample code for an identical CDR3. This sequence joins TRBV30 and TRBJ1-2, with TRBD1 matching 8 bases. V trimming: 4 bases; J trimming: 8 bases; junction bases outside the gene matches: 12. The CDR3 contains 14 residues. In germline, CDR1 is GTSNPN, CDR2 SVGIG (reference sequence). The CDR3 nucleotides read TGTGCCTGGAACTACGGACAGGGAGTACGGGGCTACACCTTC. It translates to CAWNYGQGVRGYTF.

This chain uses TRBV21-1 with TRBJ2-7; the table calls TRBD1, which could not be checked here. TRBV21-1 is an annotated pseudogene. The CDR3 consists of 17 residues. Here the CDR3 DNA reads TGTGCCAGCAGCAAAAAAAAGACAGGGCGGGTCTCCTACGAGCAGTACTTC. It translates to CASSKKKTGRVSYEQYF.

This chain's CDR3 is CASSGTVTGAEAFF. CDR3 in DNA: TGTGCCAGCAGCGGGACAGTAACGGGCGCTGAAGCTTTCTTT. V and J are TRBV9 and TRBJ1-1; a possible D gene is TRBD1 (6 bases). The germline V gene has CDR1 SGDLS and CDR2 YYNGEE. The V end was cut by 3 bases, the J end by 6 bases, with 15 bases between. The CDR3 length is 14 residues.

The chain links TRBV7-3 to TRBJ2-3, with 8 bases lining up with TRBD2. This CDR3 has 13 residues. V lost 5 bases, J lost 7 bases, and 5 bases stayed unmatched. Germline CDR1 reads SGHTA; CDR2 reads FQGTGA. CDR3 in DNA: TGTGCCAGCAGCCCCGGGGGGGGTAATACGCAGTATTTT. This translates into CASSPGGGNTQYF. The full variable domain, with the rest looked up from reference TRBV7-3 and TRBJ2-3, is GAGVSQTPSNKVTEKGKYVELRCDPISGHTALYWYRQSLGQGPEFLIYFQGTGAADDSGLPNDRFFAVRPEGSVSTLKIQRTERGDSAVYLCASSPGGGNTQYFGPGTRLTVL.